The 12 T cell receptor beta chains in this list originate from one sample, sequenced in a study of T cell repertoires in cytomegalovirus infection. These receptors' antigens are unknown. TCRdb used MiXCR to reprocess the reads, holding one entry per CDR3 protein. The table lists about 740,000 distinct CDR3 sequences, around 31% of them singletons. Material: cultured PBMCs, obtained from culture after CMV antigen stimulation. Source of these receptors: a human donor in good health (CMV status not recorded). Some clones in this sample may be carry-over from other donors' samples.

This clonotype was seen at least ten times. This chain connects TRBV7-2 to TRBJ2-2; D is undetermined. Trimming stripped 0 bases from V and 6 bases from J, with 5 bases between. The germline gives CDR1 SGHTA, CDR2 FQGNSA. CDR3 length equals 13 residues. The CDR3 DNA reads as TGTGCCAGCAGCTTAGCAGGCGCCGGGGAGCTGTTTTTT. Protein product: CASSLAGAGELFF.

This CDR3 is CASSFTAARNYGYTF. CDR3 coding DNA: TGTGCCAGCAGTTTCACAGCGGCCCGTAACTATGGCTACACCTTC. The chain has TRBV6-5 and TRBJ1-2; D gene uncertain. The CDR3 is made up of 15 amino acids. Germline values: CDR1 MNHEY, CDR2 SVGAGI. Trimming took off 4 bases at V and 1 base at J, with 13 bases between the two ends.

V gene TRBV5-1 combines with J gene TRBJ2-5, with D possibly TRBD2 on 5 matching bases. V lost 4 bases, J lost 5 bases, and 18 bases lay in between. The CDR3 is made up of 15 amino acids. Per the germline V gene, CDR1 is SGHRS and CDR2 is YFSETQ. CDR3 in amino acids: CASSPERSGIETQYF. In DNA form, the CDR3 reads TGCGCCAGCAGCCCGGAACGGTCCGGGATCGAGACCCAGTACTTC. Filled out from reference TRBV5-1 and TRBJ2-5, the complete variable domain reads KAGVTQTPRYLIKTRGQQVTLSCSPISGHRSVSWYQQTPGQGLQFLFEYFSETQRNKGNFPGRFSGRQFSNSRSEMNVSTLELGDSALYLCASSPERSGIETQYFGPGTRLLVL.

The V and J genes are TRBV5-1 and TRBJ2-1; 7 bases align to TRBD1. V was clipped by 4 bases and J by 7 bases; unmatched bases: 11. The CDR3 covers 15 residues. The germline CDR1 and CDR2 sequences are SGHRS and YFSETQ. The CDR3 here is CASSQTGLRINEQFF. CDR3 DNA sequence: TGCGCCAGCAGCCAGACAGGGTTGAGAATAAATGAGCAGTTCTTC.

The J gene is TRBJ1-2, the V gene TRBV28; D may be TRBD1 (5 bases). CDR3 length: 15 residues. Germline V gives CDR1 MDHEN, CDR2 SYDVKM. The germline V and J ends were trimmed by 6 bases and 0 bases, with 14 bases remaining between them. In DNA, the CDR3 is TGTGCCAGCAGCCCCGCGGGGGAAACTAACTATGGCTACACCTTC. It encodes CASSPAGETNYGYTF.

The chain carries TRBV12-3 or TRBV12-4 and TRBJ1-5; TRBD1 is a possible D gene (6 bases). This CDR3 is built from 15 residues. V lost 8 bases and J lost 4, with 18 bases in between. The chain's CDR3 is CASGEGVGRNQPQHF. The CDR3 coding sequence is TGTGCCAGCGGAGAGGGGGTCGGTCGGAATCAGCCCCAGCATTTT.

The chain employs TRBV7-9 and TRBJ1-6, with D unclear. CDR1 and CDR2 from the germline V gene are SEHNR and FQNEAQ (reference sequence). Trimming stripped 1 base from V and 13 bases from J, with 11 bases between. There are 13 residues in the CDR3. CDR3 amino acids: CASSLGEGLPLHF. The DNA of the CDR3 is TGTGCCAGCAGCTTAGGGGAGGGTCTCCCCCTCCACTTT.

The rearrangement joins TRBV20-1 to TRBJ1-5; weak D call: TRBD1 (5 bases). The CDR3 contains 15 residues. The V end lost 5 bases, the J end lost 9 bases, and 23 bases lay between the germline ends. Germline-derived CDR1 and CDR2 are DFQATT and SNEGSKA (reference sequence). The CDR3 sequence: CSAHPGTELIGPQHF. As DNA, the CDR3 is TGCAGTGCTCACCCCGGGACGGAGTTAATTGGGCCCCAGCATTTT.

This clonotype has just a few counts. The CDR3 spells CASRYHEQYF. CDR3 coding DNA: TGTGCCAGTAGATACCACGAGCAGTACTTC. The chain uses TRBV19 and TRBJ2-7, with D uncertain. CDR3 length: 10 amino acids. V gave up 6 bases and J gave up 5 bases, with 5 bases separating them. The germline V gene encodes CDR1 LNHDA and CDR2 SQIVND (reference sequence).

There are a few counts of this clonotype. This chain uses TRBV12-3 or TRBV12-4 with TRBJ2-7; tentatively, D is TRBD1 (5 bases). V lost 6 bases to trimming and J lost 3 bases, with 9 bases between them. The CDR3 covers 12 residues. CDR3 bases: TGTGCCAGCAGCCGAGGACACTACGAGCAGTACTTC. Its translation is CASSRGHYEQYF.

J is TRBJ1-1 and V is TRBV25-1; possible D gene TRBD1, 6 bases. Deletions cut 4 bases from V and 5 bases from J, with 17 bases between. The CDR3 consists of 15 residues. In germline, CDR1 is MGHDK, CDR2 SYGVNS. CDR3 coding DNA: TGTGCCAGCAGTGGACAACAGGGTCCGGGTACTGAAGCTTTCTTT. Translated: CASSGQQGPGTEAFF.

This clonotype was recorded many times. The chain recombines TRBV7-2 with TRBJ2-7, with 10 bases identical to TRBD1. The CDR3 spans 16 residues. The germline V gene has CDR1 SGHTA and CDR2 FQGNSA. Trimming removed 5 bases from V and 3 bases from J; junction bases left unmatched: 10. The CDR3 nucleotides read TGTGCCAGCAGCACAACCGTAGACAGGGGGCTCTACGAGCAGTACTTC. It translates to CASSTTVDRGLYEQYF.